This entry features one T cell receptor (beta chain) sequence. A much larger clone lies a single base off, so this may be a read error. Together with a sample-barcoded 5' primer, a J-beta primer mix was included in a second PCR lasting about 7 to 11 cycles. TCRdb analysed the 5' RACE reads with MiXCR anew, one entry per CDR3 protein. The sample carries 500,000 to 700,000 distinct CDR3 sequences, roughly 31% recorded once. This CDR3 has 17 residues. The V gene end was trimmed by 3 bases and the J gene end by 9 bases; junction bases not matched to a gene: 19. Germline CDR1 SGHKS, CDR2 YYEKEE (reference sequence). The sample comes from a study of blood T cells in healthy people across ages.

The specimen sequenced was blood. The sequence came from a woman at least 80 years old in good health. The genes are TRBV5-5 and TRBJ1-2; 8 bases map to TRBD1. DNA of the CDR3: TGTGCCAGCAGCTCCGGGACAGGCCCTCAAGGTCAATTACGCTACACCTTC. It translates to CASSSGTGPQGQLRYTF.